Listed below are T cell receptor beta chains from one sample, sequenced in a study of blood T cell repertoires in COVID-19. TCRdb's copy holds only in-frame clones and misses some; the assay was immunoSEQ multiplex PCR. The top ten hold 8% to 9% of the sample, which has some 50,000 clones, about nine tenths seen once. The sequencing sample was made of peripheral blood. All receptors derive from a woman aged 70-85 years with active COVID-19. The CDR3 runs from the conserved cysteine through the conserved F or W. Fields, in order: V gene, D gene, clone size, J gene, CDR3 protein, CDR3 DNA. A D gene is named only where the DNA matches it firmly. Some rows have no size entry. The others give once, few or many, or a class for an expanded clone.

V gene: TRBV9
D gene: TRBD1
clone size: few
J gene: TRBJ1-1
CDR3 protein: CASSVAGGNTEAFF
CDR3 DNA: TGTGCCAGCAGCGTAGCAGGGGGAAACACTGAAGCTTTCTTT

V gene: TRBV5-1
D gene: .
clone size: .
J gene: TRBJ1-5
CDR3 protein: CASSFGGDNQPQHF
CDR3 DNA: TGCGCCAGCAGCTTTGGGGGGGACAATCAGCCCCAGCATTTT

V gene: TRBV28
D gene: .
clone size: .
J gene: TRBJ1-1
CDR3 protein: CASRAGDMNTEAFF
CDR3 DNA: TGTGCCAGCAGGGCAGGGGATATGAACACTGAAGCTTTCTTT

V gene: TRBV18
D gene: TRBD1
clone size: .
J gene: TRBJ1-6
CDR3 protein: CASSPGGQGLVTLHF
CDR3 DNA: TGTGCCAGCTCACCAGGGGGACAGGGCCTTGTGACCCTCCACTTT

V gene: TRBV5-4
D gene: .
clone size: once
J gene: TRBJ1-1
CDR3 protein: CASSIQGTLGLSTEAFF
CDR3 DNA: TGTGCCAGCAGTATCCAGGGGACGTTGGGGTTGAGCACTGAAGCTTTCTTT

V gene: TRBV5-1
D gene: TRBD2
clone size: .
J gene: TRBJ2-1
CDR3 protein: CASTRPLAGGFVDNEQFF
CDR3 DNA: TGCGCCAGCACCCGACCCTTAGCGGGAGGGTTTGTGGACAATGAGCAGTTCTTC

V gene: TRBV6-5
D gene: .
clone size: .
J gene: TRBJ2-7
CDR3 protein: CASSYSRVTYEQYF
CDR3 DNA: TGTGCCAGCAGTTACTCACGGGTAACCTACGAGCAGTACTTC

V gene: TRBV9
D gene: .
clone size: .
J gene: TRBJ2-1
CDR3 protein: CASSVGASSYNEQFF
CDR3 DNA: TGTGCCAGCAGCGTTGGGGCTAGCTCCTACAATGAGCAGTTCTTC

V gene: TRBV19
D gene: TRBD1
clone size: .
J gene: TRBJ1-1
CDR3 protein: CATGDRFFTEAFF
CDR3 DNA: TGTGCCACAGGGGACAGGTTTTTCACTGAAGCTTTCTTT

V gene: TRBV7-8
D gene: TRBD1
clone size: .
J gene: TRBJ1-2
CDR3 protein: CASSLEQGAGYGYTF
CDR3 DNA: TGTGCCAGCAGCTTAGAACAGGGGGCCGGCTATGGCTACACCTTC

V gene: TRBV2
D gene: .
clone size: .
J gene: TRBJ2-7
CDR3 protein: CASSEPAGDTYEQYF
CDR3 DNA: TGTGCCAGCAGTGAACCGGCAGGGGACACCTACGAGCAGTACTTC

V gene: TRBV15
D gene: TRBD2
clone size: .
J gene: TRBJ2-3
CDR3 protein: CATSRRGRATDTQYF
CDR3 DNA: TGTGCCACCAGCCGCCGAGGGAGGGCGACAGATACGCAGTATTTT

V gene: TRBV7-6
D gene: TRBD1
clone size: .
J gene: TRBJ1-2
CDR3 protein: CASSSLTDRVNGYTF
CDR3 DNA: TGTGCCAGCAGCTCATTGACGGACAGGGTGAATGGCTACACCTTC

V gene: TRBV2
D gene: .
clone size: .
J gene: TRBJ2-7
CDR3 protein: CASNSDQGIHEQYF
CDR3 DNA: TGTGCCAGCAACTCAGACCAGGGTATCCACGAGCAGTACTTC

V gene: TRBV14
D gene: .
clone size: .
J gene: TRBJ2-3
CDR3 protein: CASRRTGNGLTDTQYF
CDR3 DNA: TGTGCCAGCAGACGAACGGGAAACGGGCTCACAGATACGCAGTATTTT

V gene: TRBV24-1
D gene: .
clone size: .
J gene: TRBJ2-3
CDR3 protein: CATSDSGGTSTDTQYF
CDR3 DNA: TGTGCCACCAGTGATTCAGGCGGGACTAGCACAGATACGCAGTATTTT

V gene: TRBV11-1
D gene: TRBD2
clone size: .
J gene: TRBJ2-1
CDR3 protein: CASSTRLAGVGPEQFF
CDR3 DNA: TGTGCCAGCAGCACCCGACTAGCGGGCGTCGGTCCTGAGCAGTTCTTC

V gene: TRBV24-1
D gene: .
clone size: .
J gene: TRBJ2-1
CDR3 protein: CATSVTYGTEQFF
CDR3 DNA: TGTGCCACCAGTGTAACCTACGGTACTGAGCAGTTCTTC